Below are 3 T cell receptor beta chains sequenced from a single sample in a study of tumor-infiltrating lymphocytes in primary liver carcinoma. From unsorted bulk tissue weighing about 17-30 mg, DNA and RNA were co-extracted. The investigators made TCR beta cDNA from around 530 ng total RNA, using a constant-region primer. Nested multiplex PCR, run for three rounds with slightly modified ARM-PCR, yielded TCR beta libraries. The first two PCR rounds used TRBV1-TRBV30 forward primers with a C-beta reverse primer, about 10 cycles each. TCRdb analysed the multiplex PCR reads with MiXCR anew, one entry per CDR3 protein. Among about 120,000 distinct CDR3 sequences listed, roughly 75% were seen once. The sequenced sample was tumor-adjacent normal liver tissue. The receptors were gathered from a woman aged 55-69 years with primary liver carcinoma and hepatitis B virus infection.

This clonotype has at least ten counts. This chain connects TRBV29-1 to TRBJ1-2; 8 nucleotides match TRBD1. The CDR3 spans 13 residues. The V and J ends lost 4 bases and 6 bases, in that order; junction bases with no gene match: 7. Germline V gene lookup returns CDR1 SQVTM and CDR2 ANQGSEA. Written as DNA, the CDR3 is TGCAGCGTTGCGCAGGGGGCAGAGGATGGCTACACCTTC. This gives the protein CSVAQGAEDGYTF.

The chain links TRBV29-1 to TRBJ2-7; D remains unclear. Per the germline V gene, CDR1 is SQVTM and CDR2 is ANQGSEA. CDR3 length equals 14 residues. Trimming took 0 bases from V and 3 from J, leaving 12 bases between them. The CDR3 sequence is CSVEEGRSGYEQYF. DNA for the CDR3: TGCAGCGTTGAAGAGGGTCGATCGGGCTACGAGCAGTACTTC.

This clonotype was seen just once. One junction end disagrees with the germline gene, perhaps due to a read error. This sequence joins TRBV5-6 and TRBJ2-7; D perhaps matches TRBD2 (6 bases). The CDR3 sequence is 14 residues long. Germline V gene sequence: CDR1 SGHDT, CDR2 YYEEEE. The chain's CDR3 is CASSLAGSAYVQYF. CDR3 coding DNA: TGTGCCAGCAGCTTGGCCGGGAGCGCATACGTGCAGTACTTC. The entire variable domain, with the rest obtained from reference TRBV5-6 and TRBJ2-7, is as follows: DAGVTQSPTHLIKTRGQQVTLRCSPKSGHDTVSWYQQALGQGPQFIFQYYEEEERQRGNFPDRFSGHQFPNYSSELNVNALLLGDSALYLCASSLAGSAYVQYFGPGTRLTVT.